One sample yielded the 2 T cell receptor beta chains listed below, sequenced in a study of shared clonotypes between healthy human individuals. Profiling relied on immunoSEQ multiplex PCR, and the TCRdb table lists in-frame clones only, not all of them. The sample holds 530,000 or so clones, roughly 85% seen once. The specimen was PBMCs. Receptors originate from a woman between 40 and 55 years old in good health. Some clones in this sample may be carry-over from other donors' samples.

The CDR3 loop reads CASGRATNEKLFF. CDR3 sequence (DNA): TGTGCCAGCGGCCGTGCAACTAATGAAAAACTGTTTTTT. This rearrangement joins TRBV2 to TRBJ1-4; no definite D call. Germline V gene lookup returns CDR1 SNHLY and CDR2 FYNNEI. The CDR3 sequence is 13 residues long. Trimming shortened V by 8 bases and J by 0 bases, and 7 bases separated the two germline ends.

J is TRBJ2-7 and V is TRBV7-8; TRBD2 aligns across 11 bases. Germline CDR1 is SGHVS and CDR2 is FQNEAQ. V shed 1 base, J shed 6 bases, and the junction held 5 bases outside the gene matches. The length of the CDR3 is 15 residues. The chain's CDR3 is CASSLVRLAGTEQYF. CDR3 DNA sequence: TGTGCCAGCAGCTTAGTGAGACTAGCGGGAACCGAGCAGTACTTC.